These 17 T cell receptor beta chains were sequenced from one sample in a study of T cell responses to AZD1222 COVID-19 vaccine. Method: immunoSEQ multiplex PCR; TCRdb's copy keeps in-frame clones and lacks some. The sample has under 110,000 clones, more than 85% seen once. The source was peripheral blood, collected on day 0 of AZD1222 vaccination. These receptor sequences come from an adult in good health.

Written as DNA, the CDR3 is TGTGCCAGCAGCTTATACGGCGGACAGGGGGCTTGGGACACTGAAGCTTTCTTT. As protein: CASSLYGGQGAWDTEAFF. This chain uses TRBV7-9 with TRBJ1-1; 11 bases line up with TRBD1. This CDR3 is built from 18 residues. The V and J ends lost 2 bases and 3 bases, in that order; junction bases with no gene match: 11. CDR1 SEHNR and CDR2 FQNEAQ come from the germline V gene (reference sequence).

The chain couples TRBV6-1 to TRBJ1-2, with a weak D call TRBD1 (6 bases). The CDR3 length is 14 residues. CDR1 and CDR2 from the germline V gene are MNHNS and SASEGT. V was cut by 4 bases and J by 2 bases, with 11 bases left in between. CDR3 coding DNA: TGTGCCAGCAGTGCCCGGACAGAAAACTATGGCTACACCTTC. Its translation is CASSARTENYGYTF.

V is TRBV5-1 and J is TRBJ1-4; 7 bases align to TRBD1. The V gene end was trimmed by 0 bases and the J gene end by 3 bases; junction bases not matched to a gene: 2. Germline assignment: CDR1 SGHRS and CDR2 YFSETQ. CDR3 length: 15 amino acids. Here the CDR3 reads CASSLGDSSNEKLFF. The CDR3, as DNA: TGCGCCAGCAGCTTGGGGGACAGCTCTAATGAAAAACTGTTTTTT.

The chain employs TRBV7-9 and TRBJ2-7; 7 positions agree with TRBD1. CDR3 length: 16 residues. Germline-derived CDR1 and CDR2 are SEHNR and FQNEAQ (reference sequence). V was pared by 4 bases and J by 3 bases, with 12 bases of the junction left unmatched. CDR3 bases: TGTGCCAGCAGCTCCCCCTCCCCCGGGACAGACTACGAGCAGTACTTC. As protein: CASSSPSPGTDYEQYF.

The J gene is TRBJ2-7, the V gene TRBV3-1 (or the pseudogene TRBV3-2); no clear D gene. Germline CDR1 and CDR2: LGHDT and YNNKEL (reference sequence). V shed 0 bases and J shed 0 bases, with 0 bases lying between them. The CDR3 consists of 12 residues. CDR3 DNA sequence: TGTGCCAGCAGCCAAGACTCCTACGAGCAGTACTTC. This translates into CASSQDSYEQYF.

The CDR3 sequence is CASSSRAGPGGYTF. In nucleotides, the CDR3 is TGTGCCAGCAGCTCGCGGGCCGGGCCGGGAGGCTACACCTTC. This chain links TRBV7-8 with TRBJ1-2; D gene uncertain. The germline gives CDR1 SGHVS, CDR2 FQNEAQ. Between the trimmed V and J ends, which lost 4 bases and 8 bases, there was a span of 17 bases. The CDR3 is 14 amino acids.

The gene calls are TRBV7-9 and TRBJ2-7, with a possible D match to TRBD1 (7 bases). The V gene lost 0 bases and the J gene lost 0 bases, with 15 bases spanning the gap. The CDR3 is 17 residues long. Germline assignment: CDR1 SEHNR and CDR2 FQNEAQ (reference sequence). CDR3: CASSLARQGGGSYEQYF. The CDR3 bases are TGTGCCAGCAGCTTAGCGAGACAGGGAGGAGGCTCCTACGAGCAGTACTTC.

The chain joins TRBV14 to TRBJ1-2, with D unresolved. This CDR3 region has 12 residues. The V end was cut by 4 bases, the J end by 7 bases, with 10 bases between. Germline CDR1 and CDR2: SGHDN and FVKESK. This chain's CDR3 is CASSPAEGGYTF. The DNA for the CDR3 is TGTGCCAGCAGCCCCGCGGAGGGTGGCTACACCTTC.

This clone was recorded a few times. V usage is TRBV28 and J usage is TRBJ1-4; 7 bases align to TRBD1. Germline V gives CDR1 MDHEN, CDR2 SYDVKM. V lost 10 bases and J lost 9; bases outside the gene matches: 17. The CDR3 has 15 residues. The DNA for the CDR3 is TGTGCCACCACTGACGAGAAGGGGGCGAGTCAAAAACTGTTTTTT. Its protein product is CATTDEKGASQKLFF.

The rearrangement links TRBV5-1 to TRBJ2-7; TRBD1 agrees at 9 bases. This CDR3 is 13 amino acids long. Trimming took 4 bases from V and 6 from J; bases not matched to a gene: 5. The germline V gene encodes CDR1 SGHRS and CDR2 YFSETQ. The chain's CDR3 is CASSRDRASEQYF. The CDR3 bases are TGCGCCAGCAGCCGGGACAGGGCCTCCGAGCAGTACTTC.

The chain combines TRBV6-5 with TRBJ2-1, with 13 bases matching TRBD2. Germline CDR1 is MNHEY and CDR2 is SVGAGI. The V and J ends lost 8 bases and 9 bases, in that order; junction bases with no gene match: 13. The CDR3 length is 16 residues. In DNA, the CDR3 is TGTGCCAGCGGTCACTCAGGGACTAGCGGGAAGGTTGAGCAGTTCTTC. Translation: CASGHSGTSGKVEQFF.

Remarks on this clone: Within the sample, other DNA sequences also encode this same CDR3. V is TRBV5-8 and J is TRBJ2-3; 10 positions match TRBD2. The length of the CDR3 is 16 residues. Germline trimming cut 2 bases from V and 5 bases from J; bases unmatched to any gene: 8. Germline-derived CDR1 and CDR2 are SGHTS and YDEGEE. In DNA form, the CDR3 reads TGTGCCAGCAGCTTATCCAGCGGGAGGGCCGTAGATACGCAGTATTTT. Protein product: CASSLSSGRAVDTQYF.

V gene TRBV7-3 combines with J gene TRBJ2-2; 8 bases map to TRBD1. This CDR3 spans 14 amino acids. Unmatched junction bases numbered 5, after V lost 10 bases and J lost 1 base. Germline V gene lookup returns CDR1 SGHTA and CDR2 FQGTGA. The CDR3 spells CATRTGGNTGELFF. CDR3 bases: TGTGCCACCCGTACAGGGGGGAACACCGGGGAGCTGTTTTTT.

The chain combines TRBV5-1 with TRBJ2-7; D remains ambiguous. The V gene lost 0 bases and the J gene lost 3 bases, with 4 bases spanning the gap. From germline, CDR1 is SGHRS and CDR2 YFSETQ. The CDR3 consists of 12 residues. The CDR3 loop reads CASSLEGYEQYF. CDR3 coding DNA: TGCGCCAGCAGCTTGGAGGGCTACGAGCAGTACTTC. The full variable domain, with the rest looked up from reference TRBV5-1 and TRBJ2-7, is KAGVTQTPRYLIKTRGQQVTLSCSPISGHRSVSWYQQTPGQGLQFLFEYFSETQRNKGNFPGRFSGRQFSNSRSEMNVSTLELGDSALYLCASSLEGYEQYFGPGTRLTVT.

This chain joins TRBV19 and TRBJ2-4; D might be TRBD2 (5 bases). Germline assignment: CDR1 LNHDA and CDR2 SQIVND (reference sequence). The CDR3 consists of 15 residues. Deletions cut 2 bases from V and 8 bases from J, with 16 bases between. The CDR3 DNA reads TGTGCCAGTAGTATATCCCGGGGTCCTCAGGACATTCAGTACTTC. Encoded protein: CASSISRGPQDIQYF.

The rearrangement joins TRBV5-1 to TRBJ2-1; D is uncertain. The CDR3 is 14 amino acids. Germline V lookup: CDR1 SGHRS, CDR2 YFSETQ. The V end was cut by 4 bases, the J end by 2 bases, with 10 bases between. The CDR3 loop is CASSITVTYNEQFF. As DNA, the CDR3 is TGCGCCAGCAGCATCACAGTTACCTACAATGAGCAGTTCTTC.

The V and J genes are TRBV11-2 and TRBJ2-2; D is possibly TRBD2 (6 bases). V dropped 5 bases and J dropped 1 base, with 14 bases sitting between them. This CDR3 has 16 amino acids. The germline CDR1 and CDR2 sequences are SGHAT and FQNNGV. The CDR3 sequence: CASSPGTAWNTGELFF. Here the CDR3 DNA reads TGTGCCAGCAGCCCCGGGACTGCCTGGAACACCGGGGAGCTGTTTTTT. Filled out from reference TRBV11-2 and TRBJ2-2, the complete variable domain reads EAGVAQSPRYKIIEKRQSVAFWCNPISGHATLYWYQQILGQGPKLLIQFQNNGVVDDSQLPKDRFSAERLKGVDSTLKIQPAKLEDSAVYLCASSPGTAWNTGELFFGEGSRLTVL.